This TCR beta chain is drawn from a study of shared clonotypes between healthy human individuals. At the level of the study: A donor's plate count was three for CD4 naive and three for CD4 memory; CD8 naive had two and CD8 memory one. The study's findings and limits: Among the subsets, naive ones generally showed larger estimated richness than memory ones.

The CDR3 length is 16 residues. Germline assignment: CDR1 MNHNS and CDR2 SASEGT. The V and J ends lost 2 bases and 5 bases respectively, with 18 bases between them. CD45RO-negative CD8 cells positively selected for CCR7 made up the naive population, which excluded terminally differentiated effector memory CD45RA+ cells. Every donor was a Caucasian adult from Nashville, Tennessee. An approximately 220 ng quantity of DNA, 32,000 or so T cell genomes, went into the sorted-subset replicate PCRs. TCRdb keeps only in-frame clones here, not all; method: immunoSEQ multiplex PCR. This table holds 450,000 to 700,000 clones, just under 97% found once. Worth noting for this clone: The antigen is unknown.

Sequenced input: naive CD8+ T cells sorted from blood. This chain links TRBV6-1 with TRBJ2-5; D gene uncertain. This TCR was recovered from a woman in her 30s in good health. The CDR3: CASSELSGRAEETQYF. The CDR3 DNA follows: TGTGCCAGCAGTGAATTATCAGGACGGGCTGAGGAGACCCAGTACTTC.